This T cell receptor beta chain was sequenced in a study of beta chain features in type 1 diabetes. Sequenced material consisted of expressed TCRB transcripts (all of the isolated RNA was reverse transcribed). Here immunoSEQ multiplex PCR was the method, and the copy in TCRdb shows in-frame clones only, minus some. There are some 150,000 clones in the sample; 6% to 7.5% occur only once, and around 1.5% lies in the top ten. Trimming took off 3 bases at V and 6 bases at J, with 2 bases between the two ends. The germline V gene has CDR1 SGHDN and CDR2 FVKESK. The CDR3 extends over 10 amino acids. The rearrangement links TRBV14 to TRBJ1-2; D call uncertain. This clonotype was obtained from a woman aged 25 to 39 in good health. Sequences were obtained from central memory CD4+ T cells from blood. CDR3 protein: CASSHDGYTF. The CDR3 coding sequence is TGTGCCAGCAGCCACGATGGCTACACCTTC.